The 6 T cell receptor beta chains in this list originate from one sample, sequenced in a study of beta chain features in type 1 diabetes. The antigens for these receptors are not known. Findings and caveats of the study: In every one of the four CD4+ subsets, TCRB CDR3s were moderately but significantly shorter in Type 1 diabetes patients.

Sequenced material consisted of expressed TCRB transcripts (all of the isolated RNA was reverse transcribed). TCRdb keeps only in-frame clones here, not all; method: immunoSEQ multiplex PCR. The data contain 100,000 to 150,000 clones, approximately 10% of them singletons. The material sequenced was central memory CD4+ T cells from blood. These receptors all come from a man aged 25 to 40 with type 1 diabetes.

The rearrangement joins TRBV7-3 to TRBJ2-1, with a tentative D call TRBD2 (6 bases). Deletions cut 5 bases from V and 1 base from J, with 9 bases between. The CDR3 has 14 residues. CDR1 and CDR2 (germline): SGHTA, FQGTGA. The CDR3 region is CASSRSGSYNEQFF. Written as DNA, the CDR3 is TGTGCCAGCAGCCGTAGCGGTTCCTACAATGAGCAGTTCTTC.

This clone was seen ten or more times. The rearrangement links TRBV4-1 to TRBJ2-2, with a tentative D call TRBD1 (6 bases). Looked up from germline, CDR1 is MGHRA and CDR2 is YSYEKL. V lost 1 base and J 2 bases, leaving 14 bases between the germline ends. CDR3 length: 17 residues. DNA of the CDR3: TGCGCCAGCAGCCAAGTCGGTTTACAGGGTAACACCGGGGAGCTGTTTTTT. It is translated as CASSQVGLQGNTGELFF.

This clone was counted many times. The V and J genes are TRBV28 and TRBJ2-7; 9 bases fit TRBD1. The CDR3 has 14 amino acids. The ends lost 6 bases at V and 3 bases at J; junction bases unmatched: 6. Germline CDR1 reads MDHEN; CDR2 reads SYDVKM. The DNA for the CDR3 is TGTGCCAGCAGGGCATACAGGGGGCTCTACGAGCAGTACTTC. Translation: CASRAYRGLYEQYF.

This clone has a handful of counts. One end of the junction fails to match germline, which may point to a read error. Here the CDR3 DNA reads TGTGCCAGCAGCTTACTAGCCTCCCAAGGGACCCAGTACTTC. Translated, it gives CASSLLASQGTQYF. The chain combines TRBV7-9 with TRBJ2-5; a possible D gene is TRBD2 (5 bases). In germline, CDR1 is SEHNR, CDR2 FQNEAQ (reference sequence). CDR3 size: 14 residues.

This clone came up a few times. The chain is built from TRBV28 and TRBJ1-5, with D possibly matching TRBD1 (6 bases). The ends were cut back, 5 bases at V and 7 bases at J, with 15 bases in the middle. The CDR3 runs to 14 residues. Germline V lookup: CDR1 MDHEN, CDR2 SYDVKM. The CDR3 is CASSPPGAHQPQHF. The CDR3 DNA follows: TGTGCCAGCAGTCCGCCAGGGGCCCACCAGCCCCAGCATTTT.

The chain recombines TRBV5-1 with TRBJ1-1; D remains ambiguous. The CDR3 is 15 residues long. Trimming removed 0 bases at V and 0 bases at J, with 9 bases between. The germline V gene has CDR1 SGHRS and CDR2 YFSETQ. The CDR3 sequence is CASSLGSSMNTEAFF. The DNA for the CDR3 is TGCGCCAGCAGCTTGGGGTCAAGCATGAACACTGAAGCTTTCTTT.